This TCR beta chain was obtained from a study of blood T cell repertoires in COVID-19. Sequenced by immunoSEQ multiplex PCR; TCRdb stores in-frame clones only, minus some. The sample comprises approximately 170,000 clones, over 65% of which are singletons, and 2.5% to 3.5% rests with the top ten. V was pared by 1 base and J by 9 bases, with 19 bases between. Germline CDR1 reads MNHNS; CDR2 reads SASEGT. The CDR3 consists of 15 residues. The receptor's source is a woman aged 80 or over with acute or convalescent COVID-19. The J gene is TRBJ2-7, the V gene TRBV6-1, with unresolved D. The sample was peripheral blood. The CDR3 reads CASSEGRRTTSRQYF. CDR3 in DNA: TGTGCCAGCAGTGAAGGACGGCGAACTACGAGTCGGCAGTACTTC.